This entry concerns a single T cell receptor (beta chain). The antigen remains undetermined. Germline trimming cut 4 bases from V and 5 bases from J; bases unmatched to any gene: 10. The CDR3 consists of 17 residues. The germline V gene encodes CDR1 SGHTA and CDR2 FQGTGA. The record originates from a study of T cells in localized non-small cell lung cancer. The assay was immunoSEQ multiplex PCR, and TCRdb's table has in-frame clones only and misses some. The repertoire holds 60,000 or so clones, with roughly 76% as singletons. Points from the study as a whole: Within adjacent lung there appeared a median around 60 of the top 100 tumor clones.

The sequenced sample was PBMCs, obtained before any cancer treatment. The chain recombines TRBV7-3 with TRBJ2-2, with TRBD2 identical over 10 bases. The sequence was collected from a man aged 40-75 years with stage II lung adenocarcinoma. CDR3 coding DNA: TGTGCCAGCAGCTCTCGAGGACTAGCGGAAGGTACCGGGGAGCTGTTTTTT. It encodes CASSSRGLAEGTGELFF.